One and the same sample provided the 17 T cell receptor beta chains below, sequenced in a study of cytomegalovirus exposure and HLA in healthy donors. 13 Jbeta primers and 60 Vbeta primers were used for the PCR. Produced via immunoSEQ multiplex PCR; TCRdb's table is partial and in-frame only. The table shows around 110,000 clones, with roughly 69% occurring only once. The specimen sequenced was PBMCs. Receptors originate from a woman in her twenties or thirties in good health and CMV-seronegative.

For the CDR3, the DNA is TGTGCCAGCAGCGTAGCAGGGGGACTTAACTATGGCTACACCTTC. Translation gives CASSVAGGLNYGYTF. This rearrangement joins TRBV9 to TRBJ1-2; 7 bases line up with TRBD1. From germline, CDR1 is SGDLS and CDR2 YYNGEE. V shed 0 bases, J shed 1 base, and the junction held 3 bases outside the gene matches. The CDR3 extends over 15 amino acids.

The V gene is TRBV10-1, the J gene TRBJ2-7, with 12 bases lining up with TRBD1. Germline CDR1 and CDR2: WNHNN and SYGVQD (reference sequence). CDR3 length equals 18 residues. V lost 8 bases to trimming and J lost 0 bases; unmatched junction nucleotides: 14. The chain's CDR3 is CASSTRGTGGSNSYEQYF. CDR3 sequence (DNA): TGCGCCAGCTCAACAAGGGGGACAGGGGGCTCCAACTCCTACGAGCAGTACTTC.

Concerning this clone: The junction and the germline gene differ at one end; a read error may be behind it. Other DNA sequences in the sample encode the same CDR3. CDR3 sequence (DNA): TGTGCTTGGAGTGTGGGTCTAGCGAGGATGGATAATGAGCAGTTCTTC. This codes for CAWSVGLARMDNEQFF. J is TRBJ2-1 and V is TRBV30; TRBD2 might be the D (6 bases). Germline V gene sequence: CDR1 GTSNPN, CDR2 SVGIG (reference sequence). This CDR3 contains 16 residues.

This clone was observed once. This sequence joins TRBV5-4 and TRBJ2-3; 12 bases fit TRBD1. The junction had 3 bases not matched to a gene; V was cut back by 0 bases and J by 4 bases. Germline lookup yields CDR1 SGHNT and CDR2 YYREEE (reference sequence). This CDR3 has 16 residues. CDR3 sequence: CASSLEGQGAADTQYF. The CDR3 DNA reads TGTGCCAGCAGCTTGGAGGGACAGGGGGCGGCAGATACGCAGTATTTT.

The chain joins TRBV10-3 to TRBJ1-5; the match to TRBD1 covers 8 bases. CDR3 size: 14 residues. V lost 4 bases to trimming and J lost 4 bases; unmatched junction nucleotides: 3. The germline gives CDR1 ENHRY, CDR2 SYGVKD. The CDR3 loop reads CAISGTGYNQPQHF. The CDR3 nucleotides read TGTGCCATCAGTGGGACAGGGTATAATCAGCCCCAGCATTTT.

The gene calls are TRBV6-5 and TRBJ2-7; 12 bases agree with TRBD1. This CDR3 contains 14 residues. Germline V gene sequence: CDR1 MNHEY, CDR2 SVGAGI. V shed 6 bases, J shed 7 bases, and the junction held 7 bases outside the gene matches. The CDR3: CASSKSGQGAEQYF. In DNA, the CDR3 is TGTGCCAGCAGCAAATCGGGACAGGGGGCAGAGCAGTACTTC.

This clone has a handful of counts. The chain is built from TRBV5-1 and TRBJ2-1, with 12 bases aligning to TRBD2. The CDR3 covers 14 residues. J gave up 10 bases and V 4 bases, and 6 bases lay outside the gene matches. Germline values: CDR1 SGHRS, CDR2 YFSETQ. As DNA, the CDR3 is TGCGCCAGCAGCCAGACTAGCGGGAGTACAGAGCAGTTCTTC. Translating it yields CASSQTSGSTEQFF.

The chain couples TRBV10-1 to TRBJ2-1; 10 nucleotides match TRBD2. The CDR3 length is 16 residues. With V trimmed by 4 bases and J by 15 bases, 18 bases remained unmatched. Per germline, CDR1 WNHNN and CDR2 SYGVQD (reference sequence). The CDR3 DNA reads as TGCGCCAGCAGTGGGGACTCTAGCGGGAGTAGTCAAAAAGGGTTCTTC. It specifies CASSGDSSGSSQKGFF.

This clone was picked up one time. V and J are TRBV21-1 and TRBJ2-7; TRBD2 is the table's D call and was not checked against the DNA. TRBV21-1 represents a pseudogene. This CDR3 is 17 amino acids long. The CDR3 reads CASSKEWDSSPVYEQYF. Written as DNA, the CDR3 is TGTGCCAGCAGCAAAGAATGGGACTCTTCTCCCGTATACGAGCAGTACTTC.

This chain connects TRBV15 to TRBJ2-5; TRBD1 is a possible D gene (6 bases). Trimming left V 0 bases short and J 4 bases short, with 12 bases between. The CDR3 loop spans 15 amino acids. Per germline, CDR1 LNHNV and CDR2 YYDKDF (reference sequence). Here the CDR3 DNA reads TGTGCCACCAGCAGAGATTACAGGGTAGGAGAGACCCAGTACTTC. Amino acid sequence: CATSRDYRVGETQYF.

V is TRBV5-1 and J is TRBJ2-3; the D gene is possibly TRBD2 (5 bases). CDR3 length: 17 amino acids. V was pared by 4 bases and J by 1 base, with 19 bases between. Germline V CDR1 and CDR2: SGHRS, YFSETQ. The CDR3 is CASSPRGWGEGTDTQYF. In nucleotides, the CDR3 is TGCGCCAGCAGCCCCCGAGGCTGGGGAGAGGGCACAGATACGCAGTATTTT.

This clone was seen only once. The chain employs TRBV5-1 and TRBJ2-7; a possible D gene is TRBD2 (7 bases). From germline, CDR1 is SGHRS and CDR2 YFSETQ. The CDR3 runs to 15 residues. V was pared by 1 base and J by 3 bases, with 14 bases between. The CDR3 protein is CASSLTGGGSYEQYF. The CDR3 DNA reads as TGCGCCAGCAGCTTGACCGGGGGCGGGAGCTACGAGCAGTACTTC.

This chain uses TRBV13 with TRBJ2-5; the match to TRBD2 covers 9 bases. There are 16 residues in the CDR3. V lost 2 bases and J lost 5; bases outside the gene matches: 9. Germline CDR1 reads PRHDT; CDR2 reads FYEKMQ (reference sequence). CDR3 nucleotides: TGTGCCAGCAGCTTAACTAGCGGGCTTTCTCTGGAGACCCAGTACTTC. It translates to CASSLTSGLSLETQYF.

The rearrangement joins TRBV28 to TRBJ2-7; 9 bases are a match to TRBD2. Germline trimming cut 6 bases from V and 3 bases from J; bases unmatched to any gene: 9. Germline CDR1 reads MDHEN; CDR2 reads SYDVKM. CDR3 size: 15 residues. CDR3 loop: CASSRLAERGYEQYF. CDR3 DNA: TGTGCCAGCAGCCGACTAGCGGAAAGGGGCTACGAGCAGTACTTC.

The chain recombines TRBV5-6 with TRBJ2-5; unclear D gene. Germline assignment: CDR1 SGHDT and CDR2 YYEEEE. V was shortened by 4 bases and J by 3 bases, with 4 bases between the two germline ends. The CDR3 extends over 11 amino acids. The CDR3 sequence is CASSIKETQYF. The DNA for the CDR3 is TGTGCCAGCAGCATTAAAGAGACCCAGTACTTC.

The table lists this clone with a count of one. The CDR3 DNA reads as TGTGCCAGCAGGTACGGACTACCGAGCACAGATACGCAGTATTTT. It codes for CASRYGLPSTDTQYF. V and J are TRBV5-4 and TRBJ2-3; D is perhaps TRBD2 (6 bases). Trimming pared 5 bases from V and 0 bases from J, leaving 13 bases between. The CDR3 loop spans 15 amino acids. CDR1 and CDR2 from the germline V gene are SGHNT and YYREEE (reference sequence).

Here the CDR3 DNA reads TGTGCCAGCAGTAGCGACAGGGCGAATCAGCCCCAGCATTTT. Residues: CASSSDRANQPQHF. This chain joins TRBV6-6 and TRBJ1-5; 7 bases agree with TRBD1. CDR3 length: 14 amino acids. Trimming took 5 bases from V and 4 from J; bases not matched to a gene: 5. Germline assignment: CDR1 MNHNY and CDR2 SVGAGI (reference sequence).